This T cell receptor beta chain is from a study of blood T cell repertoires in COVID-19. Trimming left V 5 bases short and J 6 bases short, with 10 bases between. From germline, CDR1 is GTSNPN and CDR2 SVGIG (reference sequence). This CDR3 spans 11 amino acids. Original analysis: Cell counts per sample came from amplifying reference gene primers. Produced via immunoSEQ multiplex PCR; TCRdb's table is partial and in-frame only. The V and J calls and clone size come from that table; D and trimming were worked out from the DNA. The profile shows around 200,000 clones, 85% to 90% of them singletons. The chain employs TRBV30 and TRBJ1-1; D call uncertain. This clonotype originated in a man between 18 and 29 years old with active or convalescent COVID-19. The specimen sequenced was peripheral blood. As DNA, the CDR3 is TGTGCCTGGGGCCCGAGCGCTGAAGCTTTCTTT. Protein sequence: CAWGPSAEAFF.